The 29 T cell receptor beta chains presented below share a single source sample, sequenced in a study of PD-1 blockade in classical Hodgkin lymphoma. In every patient, relapse followed autologous stem cell transplantation, while exposure to brentuximab vedotin differed. Libraries were prepared by immunoSEQ multiplex PCR; TCRdb keeps only in-frame clonotypes and omits some of them. The table has 35,000 to 45,000 clones, 85% to 90% seen once. The input for sequencing was peripheral blood mononuclear cells (PBMCs), taken at baseline. Receptor source: a human donor with classical Hodgkin lymphoma.

DNA of the CDR3: TGCGCCAGCAGCTTGGAACAGGGGGTCGACGAGCAGTACTTC. Protein: CASSLEQGVDEQYF. The chain is built from TRBV5-1 and TRBJ2-7, with 8 bases lining up with TRBD1. V shed 0 bases, J shed 5 bases, and the junction held 4 bases outside the gene matches. Per germline, CDR1 SGHRS and CDR2 YFSETQ. The CDR3 is 14 amino acids.

This clone was detected once. The chain recombines TRBV19 with TRBJ2-7, with 9 bases aligning to TRBD1. In germline, CDR1 is LNHDA, CDR2 SQIVND (reference sequence). Trimming took 7 bases from V and 0 from J; bases not matched to a gene: 7. This CDR3 has 15 residues. CDR3: CASTRGQGPSYEQYF. The CDR3 coding sequence is TGTGCCAGTACCCGGGGACAGGGACCCTCCTACGAGCAGTACTTC.

V gene TRBV9 combines with J gene TRBJ2-2; D unclear. Germline V lookup: CDR1 SGDLS, CDR2 YYNGEE. The CDR3 is 15 residues long. Trimming removed 0 bases from V and 4 bases from J, with 10 bases in between. CDR3 amino acids: CASSVGPSGTGELFF. CDR3 in DNA: TGTGCCAGCAGCGTAGGACCCTCGGGCACCGGGGAGCTGTTTTTT. Supplemented by reference TRBV9 and TRBJ2-2, the full variable domain reads DSGVTQTPKHLITATGQRVTLRCSPRSGDLSVYWYQQSLDQGLQFLIQYYNGEERAKGNILERFSAQQFPDLHSELNLSSLELGDSALYFCASSVGPSGTGELFFGEGSRLTVL.

The chain combines TRBV25-1 with TRBJ2-1; D might be TRBD1 or TRBD2, each matching 5 bases. V was clipped by 3 bases and J by 7 bases, with 19 bases between them. The CDR3 spans 16 residues. The germline gives CDR1 MGHDK, CDR2 SYGVNS. In DNA form, the CDR3 reads TGTGCCAGCAGTGACTGGACGGGGCCAGGTAGGAATGAGCAGTTCTTC. It translates to CASSDWTGPGRNEQFF.

This clone was observed a single time. The V gene is TRBV30, the J gene TRBJ1-6; 9 bases map to TRBD1. The trim removed 8 bases at V and 8 bases at J, leaving 7 bases unmatched. Per the germline V gene, CDR1 is GTSNPN and CDR2 is SVGIG (reference sequence). The CDR3 contains 13 residues. CDR3 nucleotides: TGTGCCGGAAGGGACAGGGTTGATTCACCCCTCCACTTT. This translates into CAGRDRVDSPLHF. The full variable domain, rest sourced from reference TRBV30 and TRBJ1-6, is SQTIHQWPATLVQPVGSPLSLECTVEGTSNPNLYWYRQAAGRGLQLLFYSVGIGQISSEVPQNLSASRPQDRQFILSSKKLLLSDSGFYLCAGRDRVDSPLHFGNGTRLTVT.

The V and J genes are TRBV5-6 and TRBJ2-7, with 9 bases aligning to TRBD1. Germline V gives CDR1 SGHDT, CDR2 YYEEEE. After removal of 0 bases from V and 1 base from J, the junction contained 8 bases not matched to a gene. CDR3 length equals 17 residues. The CDR3 bases are TGTGCCAGCAGCTTGGCATTTTGGACAGGGGTTTCCTACGAGCAGTACTTC. This translates into CASSLAFWTGVSYEQYF.

The rearrangement joins TRBV11-3 to TRBJ2-7; 8 bases align to TRBD2. The CDR3 is 12 amino acids. Germline V CDR1 and CDR2: SGHNT, YENEEA. The V gene end was trimmed by 5 bases and the J gene end by 5 bases; junction bases not matched to a gene: 2. CDR3 sequence: CASSRTSHEQYF. The DNA of the CDR3 is TGTGCCAGCAGCCGGACTAGCCACGAGCAGTACTTC.

The J gene is TRBJ2-3, the V gene TRBV7-2; 11 nucleotides agree with TRBD2. CDR1 SGHTA and CDR2 FQGNSA come from the germline V gene. The CDR3 consists of 15 residues. V lost 5 bases, J lost 1 base, and 2 bases stayed unmatched. This CDR3 is CASSVGLAGTDTQYF. Written as DNA, the CDR3 is TGTGCCAGCAGCGTGGGACTAGCGGGCACAGATACGCAGTATTTT.

This chain uses TRBV9 with TRBJ2-3; D remains ambiguous. Trimming shortened V by 1 base and J by 2 bases, and 11 bases separated the two germline ends. The CDR3 covers 15 residues. Germline lookup yields CDR1 SGDLS and CDR2 YYNGEE. In DNA, the CDR3 is TGTGCCAGCAGCGTAATGGATTCTTTCACAGATACGCAGTATTTT. Translated, it gives CASSVMDSFTDTQYF.

The chain joins TRBV28 to TRBJ2-7; D is possibly TRBD2 (7 bases). V lost 7 bases and J 4 bases, leaving 14 bases between the germline ends. This CDR3 contains 13 residues. Germline V gives CDR1 MDHEN, CDR2 SYDVKM. The CDR3 protein is CASTPGGGYEQYF. The CDR3 coding sequence is TGTGCCAGCACCCCGGGGGGCGGTTACGAGCAGTACTTC.

This chain links TRBV5-4 with TRBJ2-5; 7 nucleotides line up with TRBD1. Germline lookup yields CDR1 SGHNT and CDR2 YYREEE (reference sequence). V dropped 4 bases and J dropped 5; count of bases not matched to a gene: 5. There are 13 residues in the CDR3. The CDR3 DNA reads TGTGCCAGCAGCAAGACAGGGAAGGAGACCCAGTACTTC. This sequence encodes CASSKTGKETQYF. The full variable domain, rest sourced from reference TRBV5-4 and TRBJ2-5, is ETGVTQSPTHLIKTRGQQVTLRCSSQSGHNTVSWYQQALGQGPQFIFQYYREEENGRGNFPPRFSGLQFPNYSSELNVNALELDDSALYLCASSKTGKETQYFGPGTRLLVL.

This chain links TRBV28 with TRBJ2-7; D could derive from TRBD1 or TRBD2 (6 bases each). The CDR3 has 16 amino acids. V lost 1 base and J 2 bases, leaving 15 bases between the germline ends. CDR1 and CDR2 from the germline V gene are MDHEN and SYDVKM. Here the CDR3 DNA reads TGTGCCAGCAGTTTATCACCGGGGGCAGGGGCCTACGAGCAGTACTTC. Its translation is CASSLSPGAGAYEQYF.

The chain combines TRBV7-9 with TRBJ2-2; D is possibly TRBD2 (6 bases). The germline V gene has CDR1 SEHNR and CDR2 FQNEAQ (reference sequence). The V and J ends lost 2 bases and 4 bases respectively, with 11 bases between them. There are 15 residues in the CDR3. The CDR3 spells CASSLLASSTGELFF. The DNA for the CDR3 is TGTGCCAGCAGCTTACTAGCGAGCTCCACCGGGGAGCTGTTTTTT.

The chain uses TRBV19 and TRBJ2-5; possibly TRBD1 or TRBD2 for D (5 bases each). The germline V gene has CDR1 LNHDA and CDR2 SQIVND (reference sequence). The CDR3 is 12 amino acids. V was shortened by 7 bases and J by 2 bases, with 8 bases between the two germline ends. The CDR3 DNA reads as TGTGCCAGTACGGGGCGGCAAGAGACCCAGTACTTC. The encoded protein is CASTGRQETQYF.

This clone was observed a few times. The rearrangement joins TRBV30 to TRBJ1-5; D may be TRBD1 (5 bases). This CDR3 has 13 amino acids. The germline CDR1 and CDR2 sequences are GTSNPN and SVGIG (reference sequence). The V end was cut by 0 bases, the J end by 4 bases, with 7 bases between. In nucleotides, the CDR3 is TGTGCCTGGAGTGTCCAGGGAAATCAGCCCCAGCATTTT. As protein: CAWSVQGNQPQHF. Full variable domain (remainder filled in from reference TRBV30 and TRBJ1-5): SQTIHQWPATLVQPVGSPLSLECTVEGTSNPNLYWYRQAAGRGLQLLFYSVGIGQISSEVPQNLSASRPQDRQFILSSKKLLLSDSGFYLCAWSVQGNQPQHFGDGTRLSIL.

This rearrangement joins TRBV4-2 to TRBJ2-2; either TRBD1 or TRBD2 may fit D (5 bases each). The CDR3 extends over 15 amino acids. Trimming left V 1 base short and J 4 bases short, with 10 bases between. The V gene's germline CDR1 is LGHNA and CDR2 YNFKEQ. The CDR3 DNA reads as TGTGCCAGCAGCCAAGCGGGGCAGGCCACCGGGGAGCTGTTTTTT. It codes for CASSQAGQATGELFF.

This chain links TRBV5-1 with TRBJ1-2; 7 bases are shared with TRBD1. Looked up from germline, CDR1 is SGHRS and CDR2 is YFSETQ. The CDR3 is 16 amino acids. Losses at the gene ends were 4 bases for V and 8 bases for J; bases not matched to a gene: 17. The CDR3 is CASSPGTTSTGRGYTF. CDR3 coding DNA: TGCGCCAGCAGCCCAGGTACCACCTCGACAGGGCGGGGCTACACCTTC. Complete variable domain (other parts from reference TRBV5-1 and TRBJ1-2): KAGVTQTPRYLIKTRGQQVTLSCSPISGHRSVSWYQQTPGQGLQFLFEYFSETQRNKGNFPGRFSGRQFSNSRSEMNVSTLELGDSALYLCASSPGTTSTGRGYTFGSGTRLTVV.

The V call is TRBV7-9, the J call TRBJ1-4; D gene ambiguous. V lost 4 bases, J lost 4 bases, and 13 bases lay in between. The CDR3 length is 15 residues. Germline V CDR1 and CDR2: SEHNR, FQNEAQ (reference sequence). CDR3 region: CASSSLAGSNEKLFF. CDR3 in DNA: TGTGCCAGCAGCTCGCTAGCGGGTAGTAATGAAAAACTGTTTTTT.

V is TRBV5-4 and J is TRBJ2-1, with 11 bases fitting TRBD2. Germline-derived CDR1 and CDR2 are SGHNT and YYREEE (reference sequence). The length of the CDR3 is 17 residues. Trimming at V came to 0 bases and at J to 7 bases, leaving 9 bases not matched to a gene. CDR3 nucleotide sequence: TGTGCCAGCAGCTTGGGCCTCCCCCTAGCGGGGGGAAATGAGCAGTTCTTC. This gives the protein CASSLGLPLAGGNEQFF.

The chain is built from TRBV4-3 and TRBJ2-1; possible D gene TRBD2, 6 bases. The ends were cut back, 4 bases at V and 9 bases at J, with 22 bases in the middle. CDR1 and CDR2 from the germline V gene are LGHNA and YSLEER. The CDR3 has 16 residues. CDR3 amino acids: CASSRGDPTYRGEQFF. CDR3 sequence (DNA): TGCGCCAGCAGCCGGGGGGACCCCACCTACAGAGGTGAGCAGTTCTTC.

The rearrangement joins TRBV6-5 to TRBJ2-7; no firm D call. Germline V gene data show CDR1 as MNHEY and CDR2 as SVGAGI. Trimming took 6 bases from V and 9 from J, leaving 24 bases between them. The CDR3 consists of 15 residues. The CDR3 DNA is TGTGCCAGCAGGCAACAGCCCGCTGTCGCTTCCGTGCAGTACTTC. This sequence encodes CASRQQPAVASVQYF.

The J gene is TRBJ1-2, the V gene TRBV11-2, with 7 bases aligning to TRBD1. The CDR3 contains 15 residues. CDR1 is SGHAT, CDR2 FQNNGV, per germline. The V segment lost 0 bases and the J segment 4 bases; nucleotides outside the gene matches: 5. The CDR3 nucleotides read TGTGCCAGCAGCTTAGATCTCGGGACAGTCTATGGCTACACCTTC. It translates to CASSLDLGTVYGYTF.

This chain connects TRBV29-1 to TRBJ2-7; 8 nucleotides line up with TRBD1. The germline V gene has CDR1 SQVTM and CDR2 ANQGSEA. V gave up 4 bases and J gave up 5 bases; unmatched junction bases: 7. This CDR3 contains 13 residues. The DNA for the CDR3 is TGCAGCGTTGTTGGACAGGGACTGAACGAGCAGTACTTC. Its protein product is CSVVGQGLNEQYF.

V and J are TRBV7-9 and TRBJ2-1, with TRBD2 matching 7 bases. CDR3 length: 14 residues. CDR1 and CDR2 from the germline V gene are SEHNR and FQNEAQ (reference sequence). With 0 bases clipped from V and 6 bases from J, the junction kept 2 bases outside the gene matches. The CDR3 is CASSLAWGGNEQFF. DNA for the CDR3: TGTGCCAGCAGCTTAGCGTGGGGGGGCAATGAGCAGTTCTTC.

V and J are TRBV9 and TRBJ2-7; TRBD2 matches at 8 bases. The junction had 13 bases not matched to a gene; V was cut back by 4 bases and J by 4 bases. The V gene's germline CDR1 is SGDLS and CDR2 YYNGEE. This CDR3 is built from 16 residues. This CDR3 is CASSPQERGNLYEQYF. Here the CDR3 DNA reads TGTGCCAGCAGCCCCCAGGAGCGGGGGAACTTGTACGAGCAGTACTTC.

The V and J genes are TRBV5-1 and TRBJ2-7, with 10 bases that match TRBD2. With 4 bases clipped from V and 2 bases from J, the junction kept 12 bases outside the gene matches. The CDR3 covers 17 residues. Germline V gene lookup returns CDR1 SGHRS and CDR2 YFSETQ. The CDR3 reads CASSALPAGGGAYEQYF. The CDR3 DNA reads as TGCGCCAGCAGCGCCCTGCCAGCGGGAGGGGGTGCCTACGAGCAGTACTTC.

The rearrangement links TRBV29-1 to TRBJ2-3; 8 bases agree with TRBD2. Germline trimming cut 6 bases from V and 8 bases from J; bases unmatched to any gene: 10. Per the germline V gene, CDR1 is SQVTM and CDR2 is ANQGSEA. There are 13 residues in the CDR3. DNA for the CDR3: TGCAGCGTGGGGCGGCGGGAGGCGATTACGCAGTATTTT. The encoded protein is CSVGRREAITQYF.

This chain links TRBV10-3 with TRBJ1-4, with 7 positions matching TRBD1. The CDR3 covers 13 residues. Trimming at V came to 10 bases and at J to 4 bases, leaving 6 bases not matched to a gene. Germline values: CDR1 ENHRY, CDR2 SYGVKD. The CDR3 sequence is CATKTGLNEKLFF. For the CDR3, the DNA is TGTGCCACCAAGACAGGGCTTAATGAAAAACTGTTTTTT.

The chain has TRBV6-1 and TRBJ2-7; D is unresolved. This CDR3 contains 14 residues. V lost 6 bases, J lost 1 base, and 13 bases lay in between. Germline loops: CDR1 MNHNS, CDR2 SASEGT. The CDR3 sequence is CASSPAAQSYEQYF. For the CDR3, the DNA is TGTGCCAGCAGCCCCGCAGCACAGTCCTACGAGCAGTACTTC.